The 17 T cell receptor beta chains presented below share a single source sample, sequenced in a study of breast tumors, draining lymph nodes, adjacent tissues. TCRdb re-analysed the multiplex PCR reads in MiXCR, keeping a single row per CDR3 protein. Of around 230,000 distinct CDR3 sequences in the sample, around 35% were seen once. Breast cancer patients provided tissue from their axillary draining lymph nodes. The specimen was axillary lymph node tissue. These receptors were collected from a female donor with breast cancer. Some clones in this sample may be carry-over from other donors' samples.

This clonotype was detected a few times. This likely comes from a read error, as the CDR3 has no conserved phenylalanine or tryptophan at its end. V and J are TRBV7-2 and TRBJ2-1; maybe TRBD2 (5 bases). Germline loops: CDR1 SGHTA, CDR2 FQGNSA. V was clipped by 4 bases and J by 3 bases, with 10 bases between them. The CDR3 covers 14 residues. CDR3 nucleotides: TGTGCCAGCAGCTCCCCCCGGGGCTACAATGAGCAGTTCCTC. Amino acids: CASSSPRGYNEQFL.

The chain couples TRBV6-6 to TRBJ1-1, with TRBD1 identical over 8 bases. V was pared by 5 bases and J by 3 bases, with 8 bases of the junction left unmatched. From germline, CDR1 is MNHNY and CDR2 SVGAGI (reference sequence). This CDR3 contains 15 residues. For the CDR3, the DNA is TGTGCCAGCAGTCATGGACAGGGACGGGACACTGAAGCTTTCTTT. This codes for CASSHGQGRDTEAFF.

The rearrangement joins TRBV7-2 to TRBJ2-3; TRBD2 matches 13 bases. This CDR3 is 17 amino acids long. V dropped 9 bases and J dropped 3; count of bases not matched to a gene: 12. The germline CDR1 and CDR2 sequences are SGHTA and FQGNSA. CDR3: CASRPETSGRRTDTQYF. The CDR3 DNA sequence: TGTGCCAGTAGACCCGAGACTAGCGGGAGGAGGACAGATACGCAGTATTTT.

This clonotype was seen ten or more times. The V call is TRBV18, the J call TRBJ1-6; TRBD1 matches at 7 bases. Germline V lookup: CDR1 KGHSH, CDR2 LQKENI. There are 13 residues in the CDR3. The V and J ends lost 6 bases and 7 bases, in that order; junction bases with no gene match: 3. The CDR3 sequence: CASSRGQNSPLHF. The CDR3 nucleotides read TGTGCCAGCTCTCGGGGACAGAATTCACCCCTCCACTTT.

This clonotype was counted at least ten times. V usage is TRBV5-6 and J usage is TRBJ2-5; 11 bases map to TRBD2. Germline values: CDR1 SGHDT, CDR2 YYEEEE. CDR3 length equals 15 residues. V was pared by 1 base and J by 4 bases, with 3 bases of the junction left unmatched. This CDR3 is CASSLLLAGAETQYF. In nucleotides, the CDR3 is TGTGCCAGCAGCTTGTTACTAGCGGGGGCAGAGACCCAGTACTTC.

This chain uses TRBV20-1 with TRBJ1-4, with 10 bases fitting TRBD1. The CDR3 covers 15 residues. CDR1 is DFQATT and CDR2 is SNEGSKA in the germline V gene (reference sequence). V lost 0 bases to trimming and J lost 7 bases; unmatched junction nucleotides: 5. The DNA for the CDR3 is TGCAGTGCTAGAGAGACGTGGACAGGGGGTGAAAAACTGTTTTTT. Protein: CSARETWTGGEKLFF.

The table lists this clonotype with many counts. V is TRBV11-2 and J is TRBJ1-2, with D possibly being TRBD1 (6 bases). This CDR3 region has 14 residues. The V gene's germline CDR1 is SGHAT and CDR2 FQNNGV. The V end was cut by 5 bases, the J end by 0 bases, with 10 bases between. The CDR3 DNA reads TGTGCCAGCAGCAGAGGGGGGGCTAACTATGGCTACACCTTC. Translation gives CASSRGGANYGYTF. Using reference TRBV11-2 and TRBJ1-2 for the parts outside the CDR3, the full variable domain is EAGVAQSPRYKIIEKRQSVAFWCNPISGHATLYWYQQILGQGPKLLIQFQNNGVVDDSQLPKDRFSAERLKGVDSTLKIQPAKLEDSAVYLCASSRGGANYGYTFGSGTRLTVV.

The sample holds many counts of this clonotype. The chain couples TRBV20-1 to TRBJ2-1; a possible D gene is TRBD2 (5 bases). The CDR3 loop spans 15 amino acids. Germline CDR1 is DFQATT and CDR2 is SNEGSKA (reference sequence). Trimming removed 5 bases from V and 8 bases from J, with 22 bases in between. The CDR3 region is CSAFGEPLLVDEQFF. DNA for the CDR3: TGCAGTGCTTTTGGGGAACCGTTACTAGTGGATGAGCAGTTCTTC.

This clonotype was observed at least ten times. CDR3 protein: CASSLAGTGGDYGYTF. CDR3 nucleotide sequence: TGCGCCAGCAGCTTGGCGGGAACAGGGGGCGACTATGGCTACACCTTC. V gene TRBV5-1 combines with J gene TRBJ1-2; TRBD1 aligns across 9 bases. The CDR3 contains 16 residues. Germline V CDR1 and CDR2: SGHRS, YFSETQ. V was clipped by 0 bases and J by 3 bases; unmatched bases: 6.

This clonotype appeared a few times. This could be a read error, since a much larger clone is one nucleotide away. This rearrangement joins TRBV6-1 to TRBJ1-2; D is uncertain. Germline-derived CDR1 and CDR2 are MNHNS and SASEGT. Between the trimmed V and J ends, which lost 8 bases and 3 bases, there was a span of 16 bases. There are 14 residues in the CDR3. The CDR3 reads CASGLVGADYGYTF. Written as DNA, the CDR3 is TGTGCCAGCGGTCTGGTGGGCGCGGACTATGGCTACACCTTC.

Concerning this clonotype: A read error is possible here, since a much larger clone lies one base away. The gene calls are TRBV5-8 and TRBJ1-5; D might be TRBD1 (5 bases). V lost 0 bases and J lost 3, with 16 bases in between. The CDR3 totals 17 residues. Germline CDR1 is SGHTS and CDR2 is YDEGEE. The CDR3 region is CASSLVGAGRDNQPQHF. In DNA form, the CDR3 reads TGTGCCAGCAGCTTGGTAGGTGCAGGCAGGGACAATCAGCCCCAGCATTTT. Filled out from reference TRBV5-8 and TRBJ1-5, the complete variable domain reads EAGVTQSPTHLIKTRGQQATLRCSPISGHTSVYWYQQALGLGLQFLLWYDEGEERNRGNFPPRFSGRQFPNYSSELNVNALELEDSALYLCASSLVGAGRDNQPQHFGDGTRLSIL.

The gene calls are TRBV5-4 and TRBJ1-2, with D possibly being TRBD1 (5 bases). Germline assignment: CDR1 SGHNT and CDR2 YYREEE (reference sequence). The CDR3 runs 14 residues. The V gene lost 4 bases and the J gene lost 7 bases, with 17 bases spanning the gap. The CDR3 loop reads CASSPRNPGRGYTF. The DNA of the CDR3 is TGTGCCAGCAGCCCAAGAAATCCGGGACGTGGCTACACCTTC.

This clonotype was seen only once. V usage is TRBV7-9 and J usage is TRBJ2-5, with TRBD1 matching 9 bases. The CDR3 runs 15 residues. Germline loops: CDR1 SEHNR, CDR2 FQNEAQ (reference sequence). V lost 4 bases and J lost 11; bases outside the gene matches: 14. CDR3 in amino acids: CASSSGQGNTDTQYF. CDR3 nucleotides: TGTGCCAGCAGCTCAGGACAGGGGAACACAGATACGCAGTACTTC.

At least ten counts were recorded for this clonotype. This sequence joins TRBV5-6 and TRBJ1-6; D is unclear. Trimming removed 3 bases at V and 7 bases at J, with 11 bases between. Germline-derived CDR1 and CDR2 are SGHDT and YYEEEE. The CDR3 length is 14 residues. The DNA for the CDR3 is TGTGCCAGCAGCTCGACAATCGCGAATTCACCCCTCCACTTT. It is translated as CASSSTIANSPLHF.

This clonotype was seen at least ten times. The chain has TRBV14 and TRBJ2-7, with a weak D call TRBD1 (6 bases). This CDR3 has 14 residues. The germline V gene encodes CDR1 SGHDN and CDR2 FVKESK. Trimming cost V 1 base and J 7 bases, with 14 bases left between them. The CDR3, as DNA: TGTGCCAGCAGCCAAGCGGGCCTAGGGGGAGAGCAGTACTTC. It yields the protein CASSQAGLGGEQYF.

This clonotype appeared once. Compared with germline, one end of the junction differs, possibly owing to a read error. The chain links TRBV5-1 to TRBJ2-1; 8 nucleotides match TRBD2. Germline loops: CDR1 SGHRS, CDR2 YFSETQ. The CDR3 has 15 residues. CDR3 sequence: CASSESPGRAHEQLF. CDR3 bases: TGCGCCAGCAGTGAGTCTCCCGGGAGGGCCCATGAGCAGCTCTTC.

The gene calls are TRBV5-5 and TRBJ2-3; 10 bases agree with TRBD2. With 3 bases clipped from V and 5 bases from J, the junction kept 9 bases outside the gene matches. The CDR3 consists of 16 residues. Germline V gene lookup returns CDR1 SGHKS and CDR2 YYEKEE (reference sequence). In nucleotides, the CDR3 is TGTGCCAGCAGCTCACAAAGCGGGAGGGCCGGAGATACGCAGTATTTT. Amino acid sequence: CASSSQSGRAGDTQYF.